The rows below give T cell receptor beta chains drawn from one sample of a study of prognosis after radiotherapy for stage I lung cancer. TCRdb re-called the multiplex PCR reads with MiXCR, one entry per CDR3 protein. The data show 20,000 or so distinct CDR3 sequences, approximately 26% seen once. Material: PBMCs, obtained before or after stereotactic body radiation therapy (not recorded which). These receptors all stem from a donor over 45 with non-small cell lung cancer. Each CDR3 is given with its conserved first and last residue. Fields, in order: CDR3 length, D gene, V gene, clone size, J gene, CDR3 protein, CDR3 DNA. D genes are given only for firm matches. Clone size is shown for a subset of rows, as once, few, many or a class of expanded clone.

cdr3_length: 15
d_call: -
v_call: TRBV5-6
clone_size: many
j_call: TRBJ2-6
cdr3_aa: CASSLTGSGANVLTF
cdr3_nt: TGTGCCAGCAGCTTGACAGGGTCTGGGGCCAACGTCCTGACTTTC

cdr3_length: 15
d_call: -
v_call: TRBV28
clone_size: many
j_call: TRBJ2-1
cdr3_aa: CASSLISGGSAEQFF
cdr3_nt: TGTGCCAGCAGTTTAATTTCTGGGGGATCGGCTGAGCAGTTCTTC

cdr3_length: 13
d_call: -
v_call: TRBV14
clone_size: many
j_call: TRBJ1-2
cdr3_aa: CASSSLRGDGYTF
cdr3_nt: TGTGCCAGCAGCAGTCTCCGGGGAGATGGCTACACCTTC

cdr3_length: 16
d_call: TRBD2
v_call: TRBV4-2
clone_size: many
j_call: TRBJ2-1
cdr3_aa: CASSQGRGRAQNEQFF
cdr3_nt: TGTGCCAGCAGCCAAGGGCGCGGGAGGGCTCAAAATGAGCAGTTCTTC

cdr3_length: 15
d_call: TRBD2
v_call: TRBV6-1
clone_size: large
j_call: TRBJ2-1
cdr3_aa: CASSLTSGYYNEQFF
cdr3_nt: TGTGCCAGCAGCCTGACTAGCGGGTATTACAATGAGCAGTTCTTC

cdr3_length: 15
d_call: -
v_call: TRBV28
clone_size: many
j_call: TRBJ1-6
cdr3_aa: CASSANTGGNSPLHF
cdr3_nt: TGTGCCAGCAGTGCGAACACTGGGGGTAATTCACCCCTCCACTTT

cdr3_length: 15
d_call: -
v_call: TRBV2
clone_size: -
j_call: TRBJ1-5
cdr3_aa: CASSLHGPSYQPQHF
cdr3_nt: TGTGCCAGCAGTCTACACGGGCCTAGCTATCAGCCCCAGCATTTT

cdr3_length: 19
d_call: TRBD2
v_call: TRBV20-1
clone_size: medium-sized
j_call: TRBJ2-1
cdr3_aa: CSARATGQLAGGRYNEQFF
cdr3_nt: TGCAGTGCTAGAGCGACAGGGCAACTAGCGGGAGGCCGGTACAATGAGCAGTTCTTC

cdr3_length: 15
d_call: -
v_call: TRBV6-1
clone_size: many
j_call: TRBJ2-1
cdr3_aa: CATQADGGSYNEQFF
cdr3_nt: TGTGCCACCCAGGCCGATGGTGGGTCCTACAATGAGCAGTTCTTC

cdr3_length: 14
d_call: TRBD2
v_call: TRBV27
clone_size: -
j_call: TRBJ2-7
cdr3_aa: CASSSRLAGEKQYF
cdr3_nt: TGTGCCAGCAGTTCGAGACTAGCGGGAGAGAAGCAGTACTTC

cdr3_length: 15
d_call: -
v_call: TRBV7-8
clone_size: many
j_call: TRBJ2-2
cdr3_aa: CASSWGAGTIGELFF
cdr3_nt: TGTGCCAGCAGCTGGGGTGCAGGGACAATCGGGGAGCTGTTTTTT

cdr3_length: 14
d_call: -
v_call: TRBV10-2
clone_size: few
j_call: TRBJ2-2
cdr3_aa: CASSRQGATGELFF
cdr3_nt: TGCGCCAGCAGCCGGCAGGGAGCCACCGGGGAGCTGTTTTTT

cdr3_length: 17
d_call: -
v_call: TRBV18
clone_size: many
j_call: TRBJ2-1
cdr3_aa: CASSPPAGQSSYNEQFF
cdr3_nt: TGTGCCAGCTCACCACCGGCGGGACAGAGCTCCTACAATGAGCAGTTCTTC

cdr3_length: 15
d_call: TRBD2
v_call: TRBV6-2/TRBV6-3
clone_size: medium-sized
j_call: TRBJ2-7
cdr3_aa: CASSSRTSGTLGQYF
cdr3_nt: TGTGCCAGCAGTTCCAGGACTAGCGGGACCTTGGGGCAGTACTTC

cdr3_length: 17
d_call: -
v_call: TRBV19
clone_size: many
j_call: TRBJ2-1
cdr3_aa: CASSMIPRLDSYNEQFF
cdr3_nt: TGTGCCAGTAGTATGATCCCGAGACTAGACTCCTACAATGAGCAGTTCTTC

cdr3_length: 15
d_call: -
v_call: TRBV3-1
clone_size: many
j_call: TRBJ2-7
cdr3_aa: CASSQARPPSYEQYF
cdr3_nt: TGTGCCAGCAGCCAAGCCCGCCCCCCTTCCTACGAGCAGTACTTC

cdr3_length: 16
d_call: TRBD2
v_call: TRBV6-2/TRBV6-3
clone_size: many
j_call: TRBJ2-1
cdr3_aa: CASSYRGLAGGNEQFF
cdr3_nt: TGTGCCAGCAGTTATCGTGGCCTAGCGGGAGGTAATGAGCAGTTCTTC

cdr3_length: 15
d_call: -
v_call: TRBV11-2
clone_size: many
j_call: TRBJ2-3
cdr3_aa: CASSLIQGSTDTQYF
cdr3_nt: TGTGCCAGCAGCTTAATCCAGGGAAGCACAGATACGCAGTATTTT

cdr3_length: 16
d_call: TRBD2
v_call: TRBV6-4
clone_size: many
j_call: TRBJ2-3
cdr3_aa: CASSDRPGGEGDTQYF
cdr3_nt: TGTGCCAGCAGTGACCGGCCAGGCGGGGAGGGGGATACGCAGTATTTT

cdr3_length: 12
d_call: -
v_call: TRBV20-1
clone_size: many
j_call: TRBJ2-2
cdr3_aa: CSAVVPPGELFF
cdr3_nt: TGCAGTGCCGTAGTGCCGCCAGGGGAGCTGTTTTTT

cdr3_length: 14
d_call: -
v_call: TRBV6-1
clone_size: many
j_call: TRBJ1-3
cdr3_aa: CASSQPPSGNTIYF
cdr3_nt: TGTGCCAGCAGCCAACCCCCCTCTGGAAACACCATATATTTT

cdr3_length: 15
d_call: TRBD1
v_call: TRBV7-8
clone_size: many
j_call: TRBJ1-5
cdr3_aa: CASSLAGQVSQPQHF
cdr3_nt: TGTGCCAGCAGCTTAGCGGGACAGGTCTCTCAGCCCCAGCATTTT

cdr3_length: 15
d_call: TRBD2
v_call: TRBV20-1
clone_size: many
j_call: TRBJ2-3
cdr3_aa: CSTELAGARTDTQYF
cdr3_nt: TGCAGTACCGAACTGGCGGGAGCTCGCACAGATACGCAGTATTTT

cdr3_length: 16
d_call: -
v_call: TRBV15
clone_size: many
j_call: TRBJ1-4
cdr3_aa: CATSRDLAGYNEKLFF
cdr3_nt: TGTGCCACCAGCAGAGATCTGGCAGGGTATAATGAAAAACTGTTTTTT

cdr3_length: 15
d_call: -
v_call: TRBV20-1
clone_size: many
j_call: TRBJ2-2
cdr3_aa: CSARVPGRHTGELFF
cdr3_nt: TGCAGTGCTAGAGTTCCGGGACGGCACACCGGGGAGCTGTTTTTT

cdr3_length: 15
d_call: TRBD1
v_call: TRBV12-3/TRBV12-4
clone_size: -
j_call: TRBJ1-6
cdr3_aa: CASRPRTGSLGPPHF
cdr3_nt: TGTGCCAGCAGACCAAGGACAGGCTCCTTGGGGCCCCCCCACTTT

cdr3_length: 16
d_call: TRBD1
v_call: TRBV9
clone_size: many
j_call: TRBJ2-3
cdr3_aa: CASSVGDRGFTDTQYF
cdr3_nt: TGTGCCAGCAGCGTTGGGGACAGGGGTTTCACAGATACGCAGTATTTT

cdr3_length: 16
d_call: TRBD1
v_call: TRBV15
clone_size: many
j_call: TRBJ2-1
cdr3_aa: CATSRDLGGQGSEQFF
cdr3_nt: TGTGCCACCAGCAGAGATCTAGGGGGACAGGGTAGTGAGCAGTTCTTC

cdr3_length: 14
d_call: TRBD2
v_call: TRBV29-1
clone_size: many
j_call: TRBJ2-1
cdr3_aa: CSVEKGRGLSEQFF
cdr3_nt: TGCAGCGTTGAAAAGGGGAGGGGATTGAGTGAGCAGTTCTTC

cdr3_length: 14
d_call: -
v_call: TRBV20-1
clone_size: medium-sized
j_call: TRBJ2-1
cdr3_aa: CSAGTSPHGGEQFF
cdr3_nt: TGCAGTGCTGGAACTAGCCCCCACGGCGGTGAGCAGTTCTTC

cdr3_length: 14
d_call: -
v_call: TRBV19
clone_size: many
j_call: TRBJ1-2
cdr3_aa: CASSQQGIGYGYTF
cdr3_nt: TGTGCCAGTAGCCAACAGGGTATCGGCTATGGCTACACCTTC

cdr3_length: 13
d_call: -
v_call: TRBV19
clone_size: many
j_call: TRBJ2-7
cdr3_aa: CASSNSGSYEQYF
cdr3_nt: TGTGCCAGTAGTAATAGCGGTTCCTACGAGCAGTACTTC

cdr3_length: 15
d_call: TRBD1
v_call: TRBV15
clone_size: few
j_call: TRBJ1-1
cdr3_aa: CVTSREDRGVTEAFF
cdr3_nt: TGTGTCACCAGCAGAGAAGACAGGGGCGTCACTGAAGCTTTCTTT

cdr3_length: 14
d_call: TRBD1
v_call: TRBV5-1
clone_size: many
j_call: TRBJ2-3
cdr3_aa: CASSQRTGTDTQYF
cdr3_nt: TGCGCCAGCAGCCAAAGGACAGGGACAGATACGCAGTATTTT

cdr3_length: 14
d_call: -
v_call: TRBV2
clone_size: -
j_call: TRBJ1-1
cdr3_aa: CASIRGRRNTEASF
cdr3_nt: TGTGCCAGCATAAGAGGGAGGAGGAACACTGAAGCTTCCTTT

cdr3_length: 17
d_call: TRBD2
v_call: TRBV5-1
clone_size: -
j_call: TRBJ2-7
cdr3_aa: CASSLASGLAGVYEHYF
cdr3_nt: TGCGCCAGCAGCTTGGCCTCGGGACTAGCTGGAGTCTACGAGCATTACTTC

cdr3_length: 16
d_call: TRBD2
v_call: TRBV6-4
clone_size: many
j_call: TRBJ2-6
cdr3_aa: CASSPGGGTGANVLTF
cdr3_nt: TGTGCCAGCAGCCCTGGGGGGGGTACTGGGGCCAACGTCCTGACTTTC

cdr3_length: 15
d_call: TRBD1
v_call: TRBV2
clone_size: -
j_call: TRBJ1-5
cdr3_aa: CASSEAHRGPELQHF
cdr3_nt: TGTGCCAGCAGTGAAGCACACAGGGGTCCGGAGCTCCAGCATTTT

cdr3_length: 15
d_call: TRBD1
v_call: TRBV6-1
clone_size: many
j_call: TRBJ2-1
cdr3_aa: CASRGPGTGFDEQFF
cdr3_nt: TGTGCCAGCAGGGGACCCGGGACAGGGTTCGATGAGCAGTTCTTC

cdr3_length: 14
d_call: TRBD1
v_call: TRBV4-3
clone_size: many
j_call: TRBJ1-3
cdr3_aa: CASRKQGTGNTIYF
cdr3_nt: TGCGCCAGCAGGAAACAGGGGACCGGAAACACCATATATTTT

cdr3_length: 13
d_call: -
v_call: TRBV6-1
clone_size: many
j_call: TRBJ1-2
cdr3_aa: CASSESENYGYTF
cdr3_nt: TGTGCCAGCAGTGAATCGGAAAACTATGGCTACACCTTC

cdr3_length: 14
d_call: -
v_call: TRBV2
clone_size: -
j_call: TRBJ2-3
cdr3_aa: CASSDAPSIDTQYF
cdr3_nt: TGTGCCAGCAGTGATGCACCAAGCATAGATACGCAGTATTTT

cdr3_length: 13
d_call: -
v_call: TRBV24-1
clone_size: medium-sized
j_call: TRBJ2-3
cdr3_aa: CATSDLVPDTQYF
cdr3_nt: TGTGCCACCAGTGACCTAGTTCCAGATACGCAGTATTTT

cdr3_length: 14
d_call: TRBD1
v_call: TRBV7-8
clone_size: -
j_call: TRBJ1-4
cdr3_aa: CANSLSTGAEKLFF
cdr3_nt: TGTGCCAACAGCCTATCCACAGGGGCCGAAAAACTGTTTTTT

cdr3_length: 15
d_call: TRBD2
v_call: TRBV6-1
clone_size: many
j_call: TRBJ2-3
cdr3_aa: CASSATSGSADTQYF
cdr3_nt: TGTGCCAGCAGTGCGACTAGCGGGAGCGCGGATACGCAGTATTTT

cdr3_length: 17
d_call: TRBD2
v_call: TRBV7-9
clone_size: -
j_call: TRBJ2-3
cdr3_aa: CASSPRTSGYYTDTQYF
cdr3_nt: TGTGCCAGCAGCCCGCGGACTAGCGGATACTACACTGATACGCAGTATTTT

cdr3_length: 14
d_call: TRBD2
v_call: TRBV6-1
clone_size: many
j_call: TRBJ2-3
cdr3_aa: CASQRLAGADTQYF
cdr3_nt: TGTGCCAGCCAACGGCTAGCGGGAGCGGATACGCAGTATTTT

cdr3_length: 12
d_call: TRBD1
v_call: TRBV12-3/TRBV12-4
clone_size: many
j_call: TRBJ1-4
cdr3_aa: CASSRDSEKLFF
cdr3_nt: TGTGCCAGCAGCCGGGACAGTGAAAAACTGTTTTTT

cdr3_length: 21
d_call: TRBD2
v_call: TRBV6-2/TRBV6-3
clone_size: medium-sized
j_call: TRBJ2-7
cdr3_aa: CASSYRNLETSGREPWYEQYF
cdr3_nt: TGTGCCAGCAGTTACCGTAATCTAGAGACTAGCGGGAGAGAGCCTTGGTACGAGCAGTACTTC

cdr3_length: 14
d_call: -
v_call: TRBV28
clone_size: many
j_call: TRBJ2-5
cdr3_aa: CATNPAGTQETQYF
cdr3_nt: TGTGCCACAAACCCAGCAGGTACCCAAGAGACCCAGTACTTC

cdr3_length: 13
d_call: -
v_call: TRBV29-1
clone_size: many
j_call: TRBJ2-2
cdr3_aa: CSVLGQNTGELFF
cdr3_nt: TGCAGCGTATTGGGACAGAACACCGGGGAGCTGTTTTTT